Given below is one TCR beta chain in context. Researchers divided each subset's genomic DNA evenly across several immunoSEQ plates. Study processing details: ImmunoSEQ junction-only sequences lacked quality scores, so their filtering differed. Assay used: immunoSEQ multiplex PCR; TCRdb lists only in-frame clones, some missing. D and trimming come from the DNA, and the V and J calls and clone size come from that table. This repertoire shows millions of clones, roughly 95% found once; its top ten account for around 1.1%. The CDR3 contains 13 residues. The V gene's germline CDR1 is MNHEY and CDR2 SMNVEV (reference sequence). V was cut by 4 bases and J by 7 bases, with 11 bases left in between. CD45RO-negative CD8 cells positively selected for CCR7 made up the naive population, which excluded terminally differentiated effector memory CD45RA+ cells. The study enrolled healthy HIV-negative adults without recent acute infections or vaccinations as donors.

This entry belongs to a study of shared clonotypes between healthy human individuals. The chain employs TRBV27 and TRBJ1-5; no definite D call. Sequenced material: naive CD8+ T cells sorted from blood. The clonotype originates from a man between 18 and 35 years old in good health. CDR3 coding DNA: TGTGCCAGCAGTTACGGTTTGGGACAGCCCCAGCATTTT. Its protein is CASSYGLGQPQHF.